This T cell receptor beta chain was profiled in a study of post-analysis software for immune sequencing data. Study in general: The study covered relapsing-remitting, secondary progressive and progressive-relapsing courses of multiple sclerosis. Points from the study as a whole: A few TRBV segments, TRBV5-6, TRBV5-1 and TRBV20-1 among them, were found more frequent in patients than controls. Significantly lower normalized Chao1 diversity was found in patients with multiple sclerosis relative to controls.

The CDR3 totals 13 residues. Trimming took 6 bases from V and 3 from J; bases not matched to a gene: 3. cDNA libraries for TCR beta contained unique molecular identifiers. Each batch of 1 to 10 million T cells produced 500,000 to 600,000 cDNA molecules. TCRdb used MiXCR to reprocess the PCR reads, holding one entry per CDR3 protein. The table records roughly 730,000 distinct CDR3 sequences, 30% of them present only once. At least ten counts were recorded for this clonotype. Its matching antigen is unknown. Specimen: blood. The V gene is TRBV12-3 or TRBV12-4, the J gene TRBJ2-7; 9 positions match TRBD2. This clonotype was obtained from a girl under 18 with multiple sclerosis. CDR3: CASSHSGSYEQYF. In nucleotides, the CDR3 is TGTGCCAGCAGCCATAGCGGGAGCTACGAGCAGTACTTC.